A single sample gave rise to the 5 T cell receptor beta chains below, sequenced in a study of cytomegalovirus exposure and HLA in healthy donors. The PCR made use of 60 Vbeta and 13 Jbeta primers. Some clones are missing from TCRdb's copy, which holds only in-frame ones; the method was immunoSEQ multiplex PCR. The sample holds roughly 250,000 clones, around 65% seen once. Sequencing was performed on PBMCs. The source is a female donor in good health and CMV-seronegative.

This chain connects TRBV4-2 to TRBJ2-7, with TRBD1 matching over 9 bases. The CDR3 has 14 residues. The J segment lost 4 bases and the V segment lost 3 bases, leaving 4 bases of the junction unmatched. Germline V gives CDR1 LGHNA, CDR2 YNFKEQ. CDR3 sequence reads: CASSHPGQGYEQYF. The CDR3, as DNA: TGTGCCAGCAGCCATCCGGGACAGGGATACGAGCAGTACTTC.

CDR3 residues: CASSLALGGGVGTEAFF. The CDR3 DNA reads as TGTGCCAGCAGCTTAGCTTTGGGGGGGGGAGTAGGCACTGAAGCTTTCTTT. The chain employs TRBV7-6 and TRBJ1-1; maybe TRBD1 (5 bases). CDR1 is SGHVS and CDR2 is FNYEAQ in the germline V gene. The CDR3 has 17 amino acids. V was shortened by 0 bases and J by 4 bases, with 18 bases between the two germline ends.

Regarding this clone: One junction end does not reproduce the germline sequence, and a read error may be involved. This chain connects TRBV2 to TRBJ2-7; 9 bases agree with TRBD2. The germline CDR1 and CDR2 sequences are SNHLY and FYNNEI. The CDR3 contains 14 residues. Written as DNA, the CDR3 is TGTGCCAGCACCTCAGCGGGAGGTTCCTACAAGCAGTACTTC. Translating it yields CASTSAGGSYKQYF.

The chain's CDR3 is CASGGQRNTEAFF. CDR3 bases: TGTGCCAGCGGGGGACAGCGGAACACTGAAGCTTTCTTT. This chain joins TRBV14 and TRBJ1-1, with TRBD1 matching over 7 bases. Germline V gene data show CDR1 as SGHDN and CDR2 as FVKESK. The CDR3 extends over 13 amino acids. V was clipped by 8 bases and J by 1 base; unmatched bases: 4.

The rearrangement joins TRBV5-6 to TRBJ2-3, with TRBD2 as a possible D gene (6 bases). The CDR3 extends over 15 amino acids. Germline V gene lookup returns CDR1 SGHDT and CDR2 YYEEEE. V was clipped by 0 bases and J by 3 bases, with 11 bases between them. The CDR3 region is CASSLEEGRTDTQYF. The CDR3 nucleotides read TGTGCCAGCAGCTTGGAGGAGGGGCGGACAGATACGCAGTATTTT.